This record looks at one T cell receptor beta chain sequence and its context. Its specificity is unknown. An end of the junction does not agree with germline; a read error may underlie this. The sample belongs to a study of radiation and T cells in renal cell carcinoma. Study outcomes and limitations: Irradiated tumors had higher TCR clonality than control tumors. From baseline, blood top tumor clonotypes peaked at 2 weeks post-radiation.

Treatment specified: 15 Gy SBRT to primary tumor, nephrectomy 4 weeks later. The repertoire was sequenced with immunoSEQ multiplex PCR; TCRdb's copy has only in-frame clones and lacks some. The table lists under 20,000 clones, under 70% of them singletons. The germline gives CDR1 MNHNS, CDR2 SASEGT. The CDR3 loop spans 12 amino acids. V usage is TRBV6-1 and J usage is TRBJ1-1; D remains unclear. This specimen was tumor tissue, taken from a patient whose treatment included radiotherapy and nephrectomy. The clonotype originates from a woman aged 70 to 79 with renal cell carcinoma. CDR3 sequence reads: CASSEARVHGDF. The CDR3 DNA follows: TGTGCCAGCAGTGAAGCGCGGGTCCACGGAGACTTT.